These 25 T cell receptor beta chains were all obtained from the same sample, sequenced in a study of Ad26.COV2.S vaccination and SARS-CoV-2 variants. Treatment indicated: approximately 18 received Ad26.COV2.S at low or high dose, single or two shots; about 5 received placebo; per-sample allocation not given. Sampling took place 63 days after the first vaccine or placebo injection. Clones were sequenced by immunoSEQ multiplex PCR, and TCRdb holds only the in-frame ones, with some missing. Of some 480,000 clones listed, 70% to 90% were seen once; the top ten hold roughly 13%. The material was peripheral blood, obtained in a trial of Ad26.COV2.S vaccine versus placebo. The source of these receptors is a person aged 18 to 65 who received the Ad26.COV2.S COVID-19 vaccine or a placebo.

This clone has just one count. The chain uses TRBV16 and TRBJ1-5; D is undetermined. V lost 0 bases to trimming and J lost 2 bases, with 11 bases between them. Germline V gene sequence: CDR1 KGHSY, CDR2 FQNENV. The CDR3 is 16 residues long. The CDR3 sequence is CASSQSPQKGNQPQHF. CDR3 in DNA: TGTGCCAGCAGCCAATCTCCCCAAAAGGGCAATCAGCCCCAGCATTTT. Full variable domain (outside the CDR3, taken from reference TRBV16 and TRBJ1-5): GEEVAQTPKHLVRGEGQKAKLYCAPIKGHSYVFWYQQVLKNEFKFLISFQNENVFDETGMPKERFSAKCLPNSPCSLEIQATKLEDSAVYFCASSQSPQKGNQPQHFGDGTRLSIL.

The chain carries TRBV2 and TRBJ1-4; 9 nucleotides align to TRBD1. The V gene's germline CDR1 is SNHLY and CDR2 FYNNEI. The V segment lost 0 bases and the J segment 17 bases; nucleotides outside the gene matches: 7. The CDR3 loop spans 13 amino acids. The CDR3 protein is CASSEAREDRGFF. CDR3 coding DNA: TGTGCCAGCAGTGAAGCCCGGGAGGACAGGGGTTTTTTT.

This chain links TRBV6-2 or TRBV6-3 with TRBJ2-7; no clear D gene. The CDR3 has 12 residues. Germline CDR1 MNHEY, CDR2 SVGEGT. V was cut by 6 bases and J by 6 bases, with 12 bases left in between. In DNA form, the CDR3 reads TGTGCCAGCAGCCACCCTAATGGCGAGCAGTACTTC. Protein: CASSHPNGEQYF.

This chain joins TRBV7-3 and TRBJ1-1; a possible D gene is TRBD1 (6 bases). Trimming pared 2 bases from V and 3 bases from J, leaving 16 bases between. Looked up from germline, CDR1 is SGHTA and CDR2 is FQGTGA. This CDR3 contains 16 residues. This CDR3 reads CASSLGSGGPDTEAFF. The CDR3, as DNA: TGTGCCAGCAGCTTAGGGTCGGGGGGCCCAGACACTGAAGCTTTCTTT.

The rearrangement uses TRBV7-2 and TRBJ1-2, with TRBD1 identical over 7 bases. The ends lost 0 bases at V and 7 bases at J; junction bases unmatched: 8. The germline V gene has CDR1 SGHTA and CDR2 FQGNSA. This CDR3 is built from 15 residues. The CDR3 DNA reads TGTGCCAGCAGCTTAGCCAAGGGGGCTATTATTGGCTACACCTTC. It specifies CASSLAKGAIIGYTF. The complete variable domain, with remaining parts taken from reference TRBV7-2 and TRBJ1-2, reads GAGVSQSPSNKVTEKGKDVELRCDPISGHTALYWYRQSLGQGLEFLIYFQGNSAPDKSGLPSDRFSAERTGGSVSTLTIQRTQQEDSAVYLCASSLAKGAIIGYTFGSGTRLTVV.

The rearrangement joins TRBV18 to TRBJ2-3, with TRBD2 matching over 9 bases. Germline CDR1 is KGHSH and CDR2 is LQKENI. CDR3 size: 15 residues. V lost 6 bases and J lost 2; bases outside the gene matches: 6. CDR3 sequence (DNA): TGTGCCAGCTCGCCAATAGCGGGAGTCACAGATACGCAGTATTTT. This translates into CASSPIAGVTDTQYF.

The chain joins TRBV5-1 to TRBJ1-6; D call uncertain. This CDR3 has 17 residues. V lost 1 base and J lost 5, with 16 bases in between. Germline V gene lookup returns CDR1 SGHRS and CDR2 YFSETQ. CDR3 region: CASSLSRLGINNSPLHF. DNA of the CDR3: TGCGCCAGCAGCTTGTCCCGATTGGGGATTAATAATTCACCCCTCCACTTT.

The chain is built from TRBV27 and TRBJ1-6, with a possible D match to TRBD1 (5 bases). Germline V gene sequence: CDR1 MNHEY, CDR2 SMNVEV (reference sequence). The ends were cut back, 6 bases at V and 8 bases at J, with 17 bases in the middle. CDR3 length: 15 amino acids. The CDR3 spells CASRRDRGTDSPLHF. The CDR3 DNA sequence: TGTGCCAGCAGACGGGATAGAGGGACGGATTCACCCCTCCACTTT.

The rearrangement uses TRBV7-9 and TRBJ2-1, with D possibly TRBD2 on 5 matching bases. CDR3 length equals 15 residues. V lost 1 base, J lost 7 bases, and 14 bases lay in between. The germline V gene has CDR1 SEHNR and CDR2 FQNEAQ (reference sequence). CDR3 sequence (DNA): TGTGCCAGCAGCTTAGAATTCGCCCTAGCTAATGAGCAGTTCTTC. This encodes CASSLEFALANEQFF.

The chain uses TRBV10-3 and TRBJ1-1, with 9 bases lining up with TRBD1. The CDR3 contains 13 residues. CDR1 and CDR2 from the germline V gene are ENHRY and SYGVKD. J gave up 6 bases and V 10 bases, and 9 bases lay outside the gene matches. CDR3 sequence reads: CATEPWTGAEAFF. CDR3 DNA sequence: TGTGCCACCGAACCTTGGACAGGGGCTGAAGCTTTCTTT.

The rearrangement links TRBV19 to TRBJ1-3, with 9 bases identical to TRBD1. The CDR3 has 14 amino acids. The V gene end was trimmed by 5 bases and the J gene end by 10 bases; junction bases not matched to a gene: 9. The germline V gene encodes CDR1 LNHDA and CDR2 SQIVND (reference sequence). The CDR3 nucleotides read TGTGCCAGTAGTCGCCGGACAGGGGAAGATACCATATATTTT. It is translated as CASSRRTGEDTIYF.

J is TRBJ1-6 and V is TRBV28, with D unclear. The V and J ends lost 7 bases and 6 bases respectively, with 7 bases between them. Germline lookup yields CDR1 MDHEN and CDR2 SYDVKM. The CDR3 length is 12 residues. Here the CDR3 DNA reads TGTGCCAGCATGGCTTTTAATTCACCCCTCCACTTT. Its translation: CASMAFNSPLHF. The variable domain in full, with the rest retrieved from reference TRBV28 and TRBJ1-6, is DVKVTQSSRYLVKRTGEKVFLECVQDMDHENMFWYRQDPGLGLRLIYFSYDVKMKEKGDIPEGYSVSREKKERFSLILESASTNQTSMYLCASMAFNSPLHFGNGTRLTVT.

The sample holds many counts of this clone. The chain couples TRBV25-1 to TRBJ1-6; D is undetermined. The CDR3 runs 16 residues. Trimming cost V 4 bases and J 7 bases, with 17 bases left between them. Germline V gene sequence: CDR1 MGHDK, CDR2 SYGVNS. The CDR3 DNA reads as TGTGCCAGCAGTGGAGTAGGAGCCTCCAGGAATTCACCCCTCCACTTT. This sequence encodes CASSGVGASRNSPLHF.

This sequence joins TRBV30 and TRBJ1-2; D remains ambiguous. Looked up from germline, CDR1 is GTSNPN and CDR2 is SVGIG (reference sequence). V lost 5 bases, J lost 7 bases, and 17 bases lay in between. The CDR3 consists of 13 residues. This CDR3 reads CAWASSDKAGYTF. Here the CDR3 DNA reads TGTGCCTGGGCCAGCTCCGACAAGGCTGGCTACACCTTC.

This clone has only one observation. This chain joins TRBV7-2 and TRBJ1-4; TRBD1 is a possible D gene (5 bases). Looked up from germline, CDR1 is SGHTA and CDR2 is FQGNSA. V was pared by 0 bases and J by 6 bases, with 11 bases between. The CDR3 contains 15 residues. CDR3 sequence reads: CASSLARGSYEKLFF. DNA of the CDR3: TGTGCCAGCAGCTTAGCGAGGGGAAGTTATGAAAAACTGTTTTTT.

The chain couples TRBV25-1 to TRBJ1-4; no clear D gene. Deletions cut 3 bases from V and 8 bases from J, with 16 bases between. The CDR3 is made up of 15 amino acids. CDR1 MGHDK and CDR2 SYGVNS come from the germline V gene. The chain's CDR3 is CASSDPKKALEKLFF. The CDR3, as DNA: TGTGCCAGCAGTGACCCAAAGAAGGCCCTGGAAAAACTGTTTTTT.

This clone appeared a single time. CDR3 region: CASSMGGLSNQPQHF. CDR3 coding DNA: TGTGCCAGCAGCATGGGGGGACTTAGCAATCAGCCCCAGCATTTT. This chain connects TRBV28 to TRBJ1-5; D might be TRBD1 (5 bases). CDR3 length: 15 amino acids. Trimming stripped 6 bases from V and 0 bases from J, with 12 bases between. Germline V gives CDR1 MDHEN, CDR2 SYDVKM.

The chain couples TRBV6-1 to TRBJ2-5; possible D gene TRBD1, 5 bases. Germline-derived CDR1 and CDR2 are MNHNS and SASEGT. Between the trimmed V and J ends, which lost 2 bases and 2 bases, there was a span of 15 bases. CDR3 length: 16 residues. The CDR3 protein is CASSEWAQGGQETQYF. DNA for the CDR3: TGTGCCAGCAGTGAATGGGCCCAGGGTGGGCAAGAGACCCAGTACTTC.

V is TRBV10-2 and J is TRBJ1-5; 8 bases fit TRBD1. This CDR3 contains 16 residues. Trimming at V came to 10 bases and at J to 0 bases, leaving 11 bases not matched to a gene. Germline assignment: CDR1 WSHSY and CDR2 SAAADI. The CDR3 DNA reads as TGCGCCACCCGTAGACAGGGGATGGGTAGCAATCAGCCCCAGCATTTT. This sequence encodes CATRRQGMGSNQPQHF.

This clone came up once. This rearrangement joins TRBV28 to TRBJ2-1; 15 positions agree with TRBD2. From germline, CDR1 is MDHEN and CDR2 SYDVKM. CDR3 size: 19 residues. Unmatched junction bases numbered 5, after V lost 2 bases and J lost 0 bases. The CDR3 DNA reads TGTGCCAGCAGTTTAGCGGGACTAGCGGGAGGCCTCTCCTACAATGAGCAGTTCTTC. Translating gives CASSLAGLAGGLSYNEQFF.

The chain uses TRBV9 and TRBJ2-1; 9 nucleotides agree with TRBD2. Germline CDR1 SGDLS, CDR2 YYNGEE. The CDR3 contains 16 residues. V shed 3 bases, J shed 8 bases, and the junction held 12 bases outside the gene matches. The CDR3 loop reads CASSARGGRASYEQFF. In DNA, the CDR3 is TGTGCCAGCAGCGCCAGGGGCGGGAGGGCCTCGTATGAGCAGTTCTTC.

The chain combines TRBV18 with TRBJ1-1; D might be TRBD1 (5 bases). The CDR3 spans 14 residues. The V gene's germline CDR1 is KGHSH and CDR2 LQKENI. The V gene lost 2 bases and the J gene lost 7 bases, with 14 bases spanning the gap. CDR3 in DNA: TGTGCCAGCTCACCAGGCGACAGAAGGTTTGAAGCTTTCTTT. It translates to CASSPGDRRFEAFF.

The chain employs TRBV5-4 and TRBJ2-1; 11 bases line up with TRBD2. Germline lookup yields CDR1 SGHNT and CDR2 YYREEE (reference sequence). This CDR3 comprises 15 residues. With V trimmed by 5 bases and J by 4 bases, 5 bases remained unmatched. CDR3 sequence (DNA): TGTGCCAGCAGATCGACTAGCGGGACATACAATGAGCAGTTCTTC. It yields the protein CASRSTSGTYNEQFF.

This clone was counted between two and nine times. The chain uses TRBV5-6 and TRBJ2-7; D is uncertain. In germline, CDR1 is SGHDT, CDR2 YYEEEE. V lost 0 bases and J 3 bases, leaving 19 bases between the germline ends. This CDR3 spans 17 amino acids. The CDR3 region is CASSLVRHPRMNYEQYF. The CDR3, as DNA: TGTGCCAGCAGCTTGGTCCGACACCCTCGAATGAACTACGAGCAGTACTTC.

The chain couples TRBV27 to TRBJ1-2; TRBD1 aligns across 7 bases. Per germline, CDR1 MNHEY and CDR2 SMNVEV (reference sequence). The CDR3 extends over 13 amino acids. The trim removed 2 bases at V and 9 bases at J, leaving 6 bases unmatched. The CDR3 sequence is CASSLATGMSYTF. The CDR3, as DNA: TGTGCCAGCAGTTTAGCGACAGGGATGAGCTACACCTTC.